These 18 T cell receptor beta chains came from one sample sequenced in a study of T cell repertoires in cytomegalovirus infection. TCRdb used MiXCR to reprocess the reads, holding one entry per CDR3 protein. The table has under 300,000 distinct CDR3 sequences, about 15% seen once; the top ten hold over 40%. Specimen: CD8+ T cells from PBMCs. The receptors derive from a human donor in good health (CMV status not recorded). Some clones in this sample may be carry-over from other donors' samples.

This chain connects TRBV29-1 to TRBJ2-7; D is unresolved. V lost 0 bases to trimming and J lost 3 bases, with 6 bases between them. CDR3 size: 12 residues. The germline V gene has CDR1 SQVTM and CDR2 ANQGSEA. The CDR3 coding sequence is TGCAGCGTTGAAGATTTTGTCTACGAGCAGTACTTC. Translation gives CSVEDFVYEQYF.

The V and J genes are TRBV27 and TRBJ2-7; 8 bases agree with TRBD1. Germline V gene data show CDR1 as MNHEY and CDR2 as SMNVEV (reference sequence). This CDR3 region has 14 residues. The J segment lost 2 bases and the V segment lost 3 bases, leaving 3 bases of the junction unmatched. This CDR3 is CASSFRGLTYEQYF. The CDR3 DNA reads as TGTGCCAGCAGTTTCAGGGGGCTCACCTACGAGCAGTACTTC.

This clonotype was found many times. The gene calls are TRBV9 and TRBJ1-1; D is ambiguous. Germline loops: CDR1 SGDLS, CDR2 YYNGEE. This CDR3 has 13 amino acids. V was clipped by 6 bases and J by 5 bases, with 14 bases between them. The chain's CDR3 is CASTGPRGTEAFF. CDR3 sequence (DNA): TGTGCCAGCACTGGGCCCAGAGGGACTGAAGCTTTCTTT.

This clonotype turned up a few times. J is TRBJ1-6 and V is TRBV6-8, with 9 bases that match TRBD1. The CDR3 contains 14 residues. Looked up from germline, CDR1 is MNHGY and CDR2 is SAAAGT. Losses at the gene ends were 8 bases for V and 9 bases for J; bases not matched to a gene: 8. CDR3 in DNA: TGTGCCAGCGGACCGGACAGGGGAGCTTCACCCCTCCACTTT. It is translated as CASGPDRGASPLHF.

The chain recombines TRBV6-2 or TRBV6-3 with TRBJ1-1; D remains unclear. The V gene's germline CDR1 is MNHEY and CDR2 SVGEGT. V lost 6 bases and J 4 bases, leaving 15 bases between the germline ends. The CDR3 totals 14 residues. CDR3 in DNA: TGTGCCAGCAGATCCTTGGGCGGGAGCACTGAAGCTTTCTTT. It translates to CASRSLGGSTEAFF.

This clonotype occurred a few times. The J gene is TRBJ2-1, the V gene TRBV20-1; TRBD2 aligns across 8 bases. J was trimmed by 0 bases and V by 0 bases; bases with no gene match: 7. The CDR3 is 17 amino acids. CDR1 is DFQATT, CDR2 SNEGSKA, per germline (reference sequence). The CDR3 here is CSARDFSAGASYNEQFF. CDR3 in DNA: TGCAGTGCTAGAGATTTTTCAGCGGGGGCCTCCTACAATGAGCAGTTCTTC.

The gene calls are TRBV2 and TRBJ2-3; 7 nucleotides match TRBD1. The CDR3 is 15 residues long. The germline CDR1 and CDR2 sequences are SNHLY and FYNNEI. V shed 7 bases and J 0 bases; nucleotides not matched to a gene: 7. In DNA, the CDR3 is TGTGCCAGCACTCGACAGGGATCTAGCACAGATACGCAGTATTTT. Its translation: CASTRQGSSTDTQYF.

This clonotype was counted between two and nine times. The CDR3 DNA sequence: TGTGCCAGTAAACTGGGACAGGGGGGGTACAATGAGCAGTTCTTC. Amino acids: CASKLGQGGYNEQFF. The chain combines TRBV2 with TRBJ2-1; 11 nucleotides line up with TRBD1. The trim removed 9 bases at V and 4 bases at J, leaving 8 bases unmatched. This CDR3 is 15 amino acids long. Germline V lookup: CDR1 SNHLY, CDR2 FYNNEI.

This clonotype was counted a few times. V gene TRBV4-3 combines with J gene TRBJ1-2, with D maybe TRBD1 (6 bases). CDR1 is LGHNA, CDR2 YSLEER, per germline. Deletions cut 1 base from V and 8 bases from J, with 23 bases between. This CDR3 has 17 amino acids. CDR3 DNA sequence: TGCGCCAGCAGCCAAGCGCCCTCCCGGGGGCGTAGTGGGGGCTACACCTTC. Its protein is CASSQAPSRGRSGGYTF.

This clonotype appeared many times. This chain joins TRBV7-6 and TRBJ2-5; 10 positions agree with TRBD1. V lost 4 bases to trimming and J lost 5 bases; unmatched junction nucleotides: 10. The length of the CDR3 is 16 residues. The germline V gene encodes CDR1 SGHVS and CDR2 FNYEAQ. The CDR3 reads CASSSRQGASEETQYF. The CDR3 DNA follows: TGTGCCAGCAGCTCGAGACAGGGGGCCTCTGAGGAGACCCAGTACTTC.

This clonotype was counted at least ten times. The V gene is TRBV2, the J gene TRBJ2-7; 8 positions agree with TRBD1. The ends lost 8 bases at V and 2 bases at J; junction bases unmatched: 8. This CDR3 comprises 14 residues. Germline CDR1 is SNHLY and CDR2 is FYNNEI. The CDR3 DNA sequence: TGTGCCAGCGCCCCAACAGGGGGAACCTACGAGCAGTACTTC. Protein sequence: CASAPTGGTYEQYF.

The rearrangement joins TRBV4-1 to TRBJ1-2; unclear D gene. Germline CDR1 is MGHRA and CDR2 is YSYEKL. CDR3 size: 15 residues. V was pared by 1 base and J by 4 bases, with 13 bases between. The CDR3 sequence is CASSQGVSQPYGYTF. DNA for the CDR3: TGCGCCAGCAGCCAAGGGGTATCACAGCCCTATGGCTACACCTTC.

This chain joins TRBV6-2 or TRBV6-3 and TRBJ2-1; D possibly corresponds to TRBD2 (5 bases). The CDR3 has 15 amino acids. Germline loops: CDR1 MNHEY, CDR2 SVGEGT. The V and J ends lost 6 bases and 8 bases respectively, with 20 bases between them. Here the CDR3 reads CASSHDGEMGDEQFF. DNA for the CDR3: TGTGCCAGCAGCCACGACGGGGAGATGGGCGATGAGCAGTTCTTC.

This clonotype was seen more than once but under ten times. This chain's CDR3 is CASSLSRFMDNEQFF. The CDR3 nucleotides read TGTGCCAGCAGTTTATCTAGGTTTATGGACAATGAGCAGTTCTTC. This chain uses TRBV27 with TRBJ2-1; D is ambiguous. Germline CDR1 reads MNHEY; CDR2 reads SMNVEV (reference sequence). Trimming shortened V by 0 bases and J by 5 bases, and 11 bases separated the two germline ends. This CDR3 contains 15 residues.

Written as DNA, the CDR3 is TGTGCCAGCAGTTGGCGGGGGAGCAATCAGCCCCAGCATTTT. It codes for CASSWRGSNQPQHF. The chain joins TRBV27 to TRBJ1-5, with TRBD1 as a possible D gene (5 bases). Per the germline V gene, CDR1 is MNHEY and CDR2 is SMNVEV (reference sequence). The V gene lost 4 bases and the J gene lost 1 base, with 8 bases spanning the gap. The CDR3 is made up of 14 amino acids.

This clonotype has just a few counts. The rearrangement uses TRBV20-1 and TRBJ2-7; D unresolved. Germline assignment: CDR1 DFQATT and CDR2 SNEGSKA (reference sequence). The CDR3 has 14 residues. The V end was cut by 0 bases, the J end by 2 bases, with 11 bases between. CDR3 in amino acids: CSARDRGRAYEQYF. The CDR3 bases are TGCAGTGCTAGAGATCGTGGCCGAGCCTACGAGCAGTACTTC.

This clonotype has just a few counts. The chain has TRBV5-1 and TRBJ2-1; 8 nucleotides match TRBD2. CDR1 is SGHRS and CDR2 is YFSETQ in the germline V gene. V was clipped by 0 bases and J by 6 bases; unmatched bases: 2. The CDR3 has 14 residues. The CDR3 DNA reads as TGCGCCAGCAGCTTGGGACTAGCGAGCAATGAGCAGTTCTTC. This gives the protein CASSLGLASNEQFF.

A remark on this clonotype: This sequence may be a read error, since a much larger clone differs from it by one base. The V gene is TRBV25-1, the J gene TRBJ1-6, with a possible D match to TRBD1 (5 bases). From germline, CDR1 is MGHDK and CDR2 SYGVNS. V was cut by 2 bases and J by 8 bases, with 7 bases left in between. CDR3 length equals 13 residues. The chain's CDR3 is CASSETGYSPLHF. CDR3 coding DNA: TGTGCCAGCAGTGAAACAGGTTATTCACCCCTCCACTTT.